The entry below gives a single T cell receptor beta chain sequence along with its context. The antigen is unknown. The germline CDR1 and CDR2 sequences are PRHDT and FYEKMQ (reference sequence). The CDR3 spans 16 residues. Germline trimming cut 6 bases from V and 2 bases from J; bases unmatched to any gene: 5. These data originate in a study of CD8 T cells in Susac syndrome. When the RNA was reverse transcribed, random hexamers were used with an input of roughly 0.5 to 1 ug. The CDR3 of TCR beta was amplified by immunoSEQ multiplex PCR across 54 Vbeta and 13 Jbeta. TCRdb passed the immunoSEQ multiplex PCR reads through MiXCR, listing each CDR3 protein once. The data hold about 430,000 distinct CDR3 sequences, with 75% to 90% observed a single time. The study, taken as a whole, reports: Individuals included in the TCR sequencing and HLA analysis were acknowledged by the study to be relatively few in number.

The authors carried out high-throughput sequencing of TCR beta. They applied it to CD8+ and CD4+ T cells obtained from blood. The CD8+ and CD4+ T cells were isolated magnetically using a negative isolation approach, whereas the TEMRA cells were enriched by FACS. This sequence originates from a human donor with multiple sclerosis. Sequenced input: CD8+ T cells from PBMCs. The chain joins TRBV13 to TRBJ2-3; 13 positions agree with TRBD2. In nucleotides, the CDR3 is TGTGCCAGCAGGCCGGGACTAGCGGGGACCACAGATACGCAGTATTTT. It specifies CASRPGLAGTTDTQYF.